This TCR beta chain was sequenced for a study of PD-1 blockade in mismatch repair-deficient tumors. Profiling relied on immunoSEQ multiplex PCR, and the TCRdb table lists in-frame clones only, not all of them. The sample contains about 14,000 clones, about nine tenths of which appear only once. The time point was: identical roughly 10-day culture without peptide (control). A roughly ten-day in vitro culture was run per each of about seven reactive peptides. An identically run culture lacking peptide was the fold-change baseline. Worth noting for this clone: The antigen remains undetermined.

The specimen was cells cultured in vitro, collected from a patient treated with pembrolizumab. The clonotype originates from an adult with mismatch repair-deficient cancer.

This CDR3 is CASSPPSRGLNEQFF. The CDR3 nucleotides read TGTGCCAGCTCACCACCTTCGAGGGGGCTCAATGAGCAGTTCTTC. This rearrangement joins TRBV18 to TRBJ2-1; 7 bases fit TRBD1. Germline V gene sequence: CDR1 KGHSH, CDR2 LQKENI. V was clipped by 0 bases and J by 6 bases; unmatched bases: 5. CDR3 size: 15 residues.